This T cell receptor beta chain comes out of a study of T-cell memory formation after mild COVID-19 (dated by TCRdb to the early 2020s). As for the study more broadly: TCR sequence clusters from the two donors were found to be largely donor specific. The cohort comprised two young, previously healthy adult volunteers, one female and one male. In two donors, T-cell clones that expanded and contracted after mild COVID-19 were followed by sequencing TCRalpha and TCRbeta repertoires longitudinally.

The CDR3, from cysteine to phenylalanine, totals 15 residues. Only the CDR3 region is kept as DNA, spanning 45 bases read in frame from base 1. According to the germline V gene, CDR1 reads SNHLY and CDR2 reads FYNNEI. After removal of 6 bases from V and 6 bases from J, the junction retains 8 bases not matched to a gene. Points the paper makes about the study in general: Some responding clones were detected in pre-infection memory, which suggested that pre-existing cross-reactive memory T cells had joined the SARS-CoV-2 response. Clones contracting from day 15 to 85 had balanced CD4/CD8 phenotypes, while a second wave expanding from day 15 to 37 was biased towards CD4+. Contracting CD4+ clones were found mainly in CM and EM memory subsets, while CD8+ clones were enriched in EMRA. SARS-CoV-2 specificity was not confirmed for the second-wave clones peaking on day 37. The study included only a couple of mild cases, and larger cohorts that include severe cases with pre-infection samples were judged to be necessary.

Ficoll-Paque density gradient centrifugation was used to isolate PBMCs. The reads were generated on an Illumina NovaSeq 6000. cDNA libraries for TCRalpha and TCRbeta were prepared by 5'RACE using constant-segment primers, with sample barcodes and unique molecular identifiers added. Trizol reagent was used to extract RNA from every sample. Libraries were amplified in two PCR steps, with a second sample barcode and Illumina TruSeq adapters added in the second step. Libraries were sequenced on an Illumina NovaSeq with 2 x 150 bp paired-end reads. In the authors' own workflow: Reads were demultiplexed and collapsed into UMI-guided consensus sequences with migec v1.2.7. With mixcr v2.1.11, UMI consensuses were aligned to TRA and TRB V and J templates and assembled into clonotypes. Expanded or contracted clonotypes were those called significant by both edgeR and NoisET, with noise models trained on biological replicates. For edgeR calls, a false discovery rate-adjusted p below 0.01 and a log2 fold-change threshold of 1 were applied. As an exploratory analysis of dynamics, max-normalized trajectories of the 1000 most abundant clonotypes were examined with PCA combined with hierarchical clustering. Each responding clone was given a CD4 or CD8 phenotype based on the CD4+ and CD8+ repertoires, which had been sequenced separately. TCRdb ran its own pipeline on the public reads, namely fastp trimming at Q25 and MiXCR clone calling, and kept in-frame beta chains. Merged by CDR3 protein, the rows form single entries marked with the most common genes and DNA. TCRdb, rather than the study authors, made the V and J calls. The sample table lists approximately 580,000 distinct CDR3 sequences, around 21% of them with a count of one. Jointly, the top ten make up 12% of the sample.

The sample holds a few counts of this clonotype. Its binding antigen is unknown. Per-nucleotide qualities are absent, and no much larger clonotype sits a single base away. The sample consisted of PBMCs or a T cell subset sorted from them (not recorded which). Here the chain combines TRBV2 and TRBJ2-3; 11 middle bases align to TRBD2. This TCR was sampled from an adult woman who had mild COVID-19 (a few samples of this study predate the infection). The sample titles of this study are shuffled in the database, so cell type and time point are left out; the donor was told from shared clones. This receptor carries the CDR3 CASRLLAGGEDTQYF. The DNA is as follows: TGTGCCAGCAGACTTCTAGCGGGAGGCGAGGATACGCAGTATTTT.